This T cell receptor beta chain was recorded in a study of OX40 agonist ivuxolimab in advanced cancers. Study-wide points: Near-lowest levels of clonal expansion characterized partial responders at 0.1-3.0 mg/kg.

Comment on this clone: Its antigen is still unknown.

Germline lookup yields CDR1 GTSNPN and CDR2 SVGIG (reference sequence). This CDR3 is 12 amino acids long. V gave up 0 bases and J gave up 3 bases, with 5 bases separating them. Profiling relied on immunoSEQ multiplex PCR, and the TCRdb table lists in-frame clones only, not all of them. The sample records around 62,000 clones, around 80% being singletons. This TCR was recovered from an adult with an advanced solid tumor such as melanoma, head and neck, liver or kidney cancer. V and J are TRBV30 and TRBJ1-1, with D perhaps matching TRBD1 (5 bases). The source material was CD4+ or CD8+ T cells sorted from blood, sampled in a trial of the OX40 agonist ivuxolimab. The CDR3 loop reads CAWSVGDTEAFF. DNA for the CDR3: TGTGCCTGGAGTGTGGGGGACACTGAAGCTTTCTTT.